Presented here are 6 T cell receptor beta chains from one specimen sequenced in a study of blood T cell repertoires in COVID-19. Here immunoSEQ multiplex PCR was the method, and the copy in TCRdb shows in-frame clones only, minus some. The table has about 270,000 clones, under 90% seen once; the top ten hold about 16%. Sequencing was done on a sample of PBMCs or T cells enriched from blood (not recorded which). These receptors all stem from a man younger than 35 who had recovered from COVID-19.

V usage is TRBV11-3 and J usage is TRBJ2-3; the match to TRBD2 covers 7 bases. The CDR3 sequence is 14 residues long. J was trimmed by 0 bases and V by 5 bases; bases with no gene match: 2. From germline, CDR1 is SGHNT and CDR2 YENEEA. The CDR3 loop is CASSPLASTDTQYF. DNA of the CDR3: TGTGCCAGCAGCCCACTAGCGAGCACAGATACGCAGTATTTT.

The J gene is TRBJ2-3, the V gene TRBV5-1, with TRBD1 matching 7 bases. There are 14 residues in the CDR3. V lost 3 bases, J lost 2 bases, and 3 bases stayed unmatched. Looked up from germline, CDR1 is SGHRS and CDR2 is YFSETQ. This CDR3 is CASSSGQNTDTQYF. As DNA, the CDR3 is TGCGCCAGCAGCTCGGGACAGAACACAGATACGCAGTATTTT.

V usage is TRBV30 and J usage is TRBJ2-7, with 7 bases matching TRBD1. V lost 3 bases to trimming and J lost 2 bases; unmatched junction nucleotides: 13. Germline assignment: CDR1 GTSNPN and CDR2 SVGIG (reference sequence). The CDR3 is made up of 16 amino acids. CDR3 region: CAWSVRGRYPPYEQYF. Here the CDR3 DNA reads TGTGCCTGGAGCGTTAGGGGGCGTTACCCCCCCTACGAGCAGTACTTC.

This sequence joins TRBV10-1 and TRBJ2-3, with D maybe TRBD2 (5 bases). The V end was cut by 5 bases, the J end by 0 bases, with 18 bases between. The CDR3 length is 17 residues. Germline-derived CDR1 and CDR2 are WNHNN and SYGVQD (reference sequence). Here the CDR3 DNA reads TGCGCCAGCAGTAACTCCGGGAACCCTACTAGCACAGATACGCAGTATTTT. It translates to CASSNSGNPTSTDTQYF.

The chain links TRBV7-2 to TRBJ1-6; TRBD1 might be the D (6 bases). Trimming removed 5 bases at V and 3 bases at J, with 8 bases between. CDR3 length: 14 residues. Per germline, CDR1 SGHTA and CDR2 FQGNSA. The CDR3 sequence is CASSPRGYNSPLHF. CDR3 coding DNA: TGTGCCAGCAGCCCCAGGGGCTATAATTCACCCCTCCACTTT.

This sequence joins TRBV29-1 and TRBJ2-7; possible D gene TRBD1, 5 bases. V was shortened by 1 base and J by 3 bases, with 16 bases between the two germline ends. Germline lookup yields CDR1 SQVTM and CDR2 ANQGSEA. CDR3 length: 15 residues. CDR3 region: CSVEVVGRASYEQYF. The CDR3 DNA reads TGCAGCGTTGAAGTGGTCGGCAGGGCGAGCTACGAGCAGTACTTC.